This T cell receptor (beta chain) was profiled in a study of cytomegalovirus exposure and HLA in healthy donors. The study ran its PCR with 60 Vbeta and 13 Jbeta primers. Using immunoSEQ multiplex PCR, the repertoire was profiled, and TCRdb retains in-frame clones only, with some absent. The sample has roughly 100,000 clones, 12% to 15% seen once. Germline CDR1 is ENHRY and CDR2 is SYGVKD. The V segment lost 3 bases and the J segment 4 bases; nucleotides outside the gene matches: 9. This CDR3 has 17 amino acids. In regard to this clone: Its antigen is unidentified.

Findings and limits, study-wide: According to the study, some 160 TCR beta chains were cytomegalovirus-associated. Sequencing probably produced one cluster of sequence variants that were highly shared.

The chain links TRBV10-3 to TRBJ1-2; 12 nucleotides match TRBD1. The source material was PBMCs. The receptor's source is a female donor in good health and CMV-seronegative. The CDR3 reads CAISDAAGTGGSYGYTF. The CDR3 nucleotides are TGTGCCATCAGTGATGCAGCCGGGACAGGGGGCAGCTATGGCTACACCTTC.